The 8 T cell receptor beta chains in this list originate from one sample, sequenced in a study of identical twins (dated by TCRdb to about 2016). Receptors were amplified or captured by 5' RACE. The reads were generated on an Illumina HiSeq 2000. Clones were called with MiXCR by TCRdb after fastp trimmed the public reads at Q25, and only in-frame beta chains were retained. Duplicate CDR3 protein sequences are folded into a single record with the most common DNA and genes. The sample table contains hundreds of thousands of distinct CDR3 sequences; only one count was recorded for approximately 13% of them. Roughly 1.5% of the sample lies in the top ten. This same sample was also taken into another study, of yellow fever vaccine responses in identical twins.

The sequenced sample was PBMCs. Source of these receptors: a woman under 30 in good health.

The chain carries TRBV7-9 and TRBJ1-1; D possibly corresponds to TRBD1 (6 bases). Germline V CDR1 and CDR2: SEHNR, FQNEAQ (reference sequence). The ends were cut back, 0 bases at V and 5 bases at J, with 13 bases in the middle. The CDR3 loop spans 15 amino acids. The CDR3 loop reads CASSLALTGMTEAFF. Here the CDR3 DNA reads TGTGCCAGCAGCTTAGCGCTAACAGGGATGACTGAAGCTTTCTTT.

This clonotype was found many times. V usage is TRBV5-1 and J usage is TRBJ1-2; D is uncertain. V lost 1 base to trimming and J lost 6 bases, with 10 bases between them. The CDR3 loop spans 13 amino acids. The germline V gene has CDR1 SGHRS and CDR2 YFSETQ. CDR3 region: CASSLSPRDGYTF. CDR3 in DNA: TGCGCCAGCAGCTTGAGTCCACGAGATGGCTACACCTTC. Full variable domain (missing parts from reference TRBV5-1 and TRBJ1-2): KAGVTQTPRYLIKTRGQQVTLSCSPISGHRSVSWYQQTPGQGLQFLFEYFSETQRNKGNFPGRFSGRQFSNSRSEMNVSTLELGDSALYLCASSLSPRDGYTFGSGTRLTVV.

This chain connects TRBV12-3 or TRBV12-4 to TRBJ2-3, with 7 bases matching TRBD1. This CDR3 spans 17 amino acids. V gave up 7 bases and J gave up 0 bases; unmatched junction bases: 13. The CDR3 here is CASTNTTGDPSTDTQYF. CDR3 bases: TGTGCCAGCACCAATACCACAGGGGACCCTAGCACAGATACGCAGTATTTT.

The chain joins TRBV21-1 to TRBJ2-2; TRBD1 reflects the table's D call only, with no check against the DNA. TRBV21-1 is a documented pseudogene. The CDR3 is 13 amino acids. CDR3: CASTGTEGGELFF. CDR3 in DNA: TGTGCCAGCACCGGGACCGAGGGCGGGGAGCTGTTTTTT.

The rearrangement links TRBV27 to TRBJ1-4, with D perhaps matching TRBD1 (5 bases). Germline lookup yields CDR1 MNHEY and CDR2 SMNVEV (reference sequence). This CDR3 comprises 15 residues. V shed 5 bases and J shed 7 bases, with 17 bases lying between them. The CDR3 is CASSPPGWDREKLFF. CDR3 sequence (DNA): TGTGCCAGCAGTCCCCCCGGGTGGGACCGTGAAAAACTGTTTTTT.

This clonotype was picked up a small number of times. The J gene is TRBJ2-1, the V gene TRBV5-1, with 9 bases fitting TRBD1. This CDR3 contains 16 residues. Germline trimming cut 4 bases from V and 3 bases from J; bases unmatched to any gene: 8. Per germline, CDR1 SGHRS and CDR2 YFSETQ. In nucleotides, the CDR3 is TGCGCCAGCAGCGCAACCGGGACAGGGTTCTACAATGAGCAGTTCTTC. Translating gives CASSATGTGFYNEQFF.

The chain recombines TRBV24-1 with TRBJ2-1; D not resolved. The germline V gene has CDR1 KGHDR and CDR2 SFDVKD. Trimming shortened V by 8 bases and J by 6 bases, and 13 bases separated the two germline ends. The CDR3 is made up of 13 amino acids. The CDR3 coding sequence is TGTGCCACCAACCGTGGCAGCACCAATGAGCAGTTCTTC. Translation: CATNRGSTNEQFF.

V gene TRBV2 combines with J gene TRBJ2-7, with 11 bases lining up with TRBD2. The CDR3 length is 13 residues. Looked up from germline, CDR1 is SNHLY and CDR2 is FYNNEI. V was clipped by 6 bases and J by 10 bases; unmatched bases: 8. CDR3 DNA: TGTGCCAGCAGCCTGGTAGCGGGGGGGTTCCAGTACGTC. Amino acids: CASSLVAGGFQYV.